The rows below give T cell receptor beta chains drawn from one sample of a study of PD-L1 blockade in urothelial cancer. Data came from immunoSEQ multiplex PCR; TCRdb stores just in-frame clones and leaves some out. The sample yields roughly 110,000 clones, 75% to 95% seen once. The sample was PBMCs, taken around atezolizumab (anti-PD-L1) treatment. The receptors stem from a man aged 55 to 70 with urothelial cancer. Both conserved end residues are part of each CDR3. The D gene is left open where the match is weak. The size entry is marked missing in some rows and otherwise reads once, few, many or a size class.

J,V,size,D,DNA,CDR3
TRBJ2-2,TRBV29-1,NA,NA,TGCAGCTTTCGACAGACCAACACCGGGGAGCTGTTTTTT,CSFRQTNTGELFF
TRBJ2-7,TRBV11-2,NA,NA,TGTGCCAGCAGCTCCCCCCCGCTACAGATTCTCTACGAGCAGTACTTC,CASSSPPLQILYEQYF
TRBJ2-1,TRBV7-7,NA,NA,TGTGCTAGCAGCTCGACCGGTAGCGCAACCGGCTCCTACAATGAGCAGTTCTTC,CASSSTGSATGSYNEQFF
TRBJ2-7,TRBV28,NA,NA,TGTGCCAGCAGTATCAGGGGCTACGAGCAGTACTTC,CASSIRGYEQYF
TRBJ2-1,TRBV6-1,NA,TRBD2,TGTGCCAGCAGATTAACTAGCGTGGGTGAGCAGTTCTTC,CASRLTSVGEQFF
TRBJ1-2,TRBV28,NA,NA,TGTGCCAGCAGTTTGTCCGGGTATGGCTACACCTTC,CASSLSGYGYTF
TRBJ2-7,TRBV7-2,NA,NA,TGTGCCAGCAGCTTAGCGGCGGCCGGGTACGAGCAGTACTTC,CASSLAAAGYEQYF
TRBJ1-1,TRBV19,NA,NA,TGTGCCAGTAGTATAGCGGCAGAGGCTGAAGCTTTCTTT,CASSIAAEAEAFF
TRBJ2-7,TRBV5-6,NA,NA,TGTGCCAGCAGCTTGGGACCGACAGACGAGCAGTACTTC,CASSLGPTDEQYF
TRBJ2-5,TRBV6-1,NA,NA,TGTGCCAGCAGTCCAGGACAGATTCAAGAGACCCAGTACTTC,CASSPGQIQETQYF
TRBJ2-7,TRBV19,NA,TRBD2,TGTGCCAGTAGTAAGACTAGCGGATCCTCGGTCGAGCAGTACTTC,CASSKTSGSSVEQYF
TRBJ1-2,TRBV27,NA,TRBD1,TGTGCCAGCAGTTTCTTCTCAGGGGGCCTCGGCTACACCTTC,CASSFFSGGLGYTF
TRBJ1-1,TRBV25-1,NA,TRBD1,TGTGCCAGCAGCAAAGACCTGACAGGGAGCACTGAAGCTTTCTTT,CASSKDLTGSTEAFF
TRBJ2-7,TRBV4-3,NA,TRBD2,TGCGCCAGCAGTCGGACTAGCGGGCAGTCCTACGAGCAGTACTTC,CASSRTSGQSYEQYF
TRBJ2-5,TRBV30,NA,NA,TGTGCCTGGAATCTAGGAACGCAAGAGACCCAGTACTTC,CAWNLGTQETQYF
TRBJ2-1,TRBV2,NA,NA,TGTGCCAGCAGTGAAAACTCCGTTGAGGATGAGCAGTTCTTC,CASSENSVEDEQFF
TRBJ2-2,TRBV7-2,NA,NA,TGTGCCAGCAGCTTAGGGGCAACGAACACCGGGGAGCTGTTTTTT,CASSLGATNTGELFF
TRBJ1-4,TRBV5-1,NA,NA,TGCGCCAGCAGCGCAGGCAACGAAAAACTGTTTTTT,CASSAGNEKLFF
TRBJ2-3,TRBV18,NA,NA,TGTGCCAGCTCTCCGAGAGGGGGGGCTGGCACAGATACGCAGTATTTT,CASSPRGGAGTDTQYF
TRBJ2-1,TRBV10-1,NA,TRBD2,TGCGCCAGCAGTGAGTCCGGTAGCGGGGGGTCCAATGAGCAGTTCTTC,CASSESGSGGSNEQFF
TRBJ2-4,TRBV5-1,NA,NA,TGCGCCAGCAGCTTGGGGGTTCGGGGCAAAAACATTCAGTACTTC,CASSLGVRGKNIQYF
TRBJ2-5,TRBV2,NA,NA,TGTGCCAAAGGGACATCCGGAGGAGAGACCCAGTACTTC,CAKGTSGGETQYF
TRBJ2-3,TRBV9,NA,NA,TGTGCCAGCAGCGTAGCGGTTAGCGGCCCGGATACGCAGTATTTT,CASSVAVSGPDTQYF
TRBJ1-1,TRBV7-9,NA,TRBD1,TGTGCCAGCAGCTGGGACAGCTCTGAAGCTTTCTTT,CASSWDSSEAFF
TRBJ2-1,TRBV29-1,NA,NA,TGCAGCGCAAAGACTAGTTATGAGCAGTTCTTC,CSAKTSYEQFF
TRBJ1-5,TRBV6-5,NA,NA,TGTGCCAGCAGATCGGTCAATCAGCCCCAGCATTTT,CASRSVNQPQHF
TRBJ2-3,TRBV5-1,NA,NA,TGCGCCAGCAGCTTGATTGAACCGGGGGATACGCAGTATTTT,CASSLIEPGDTQYF
TRBJ1-1,TRBV7-9,NA,NA,TGTGCCAGCAGCCGACAGGACACTGAAGCTTTCTTT,CASSRQDTEAFF
TRBJ2-1,TRBV19,once,TRBD2,TGTGCCAGTAGTATAGGGCTAGCGGGAGAAAATGAGCAGTTCTTC,CASSIGLAGENEQFF
TRBJ2-5,TRBV19,NA,NA,TGTGCCAGTAGTCCCCGTTACCAAGAGACCCAGTACTTC,CASSPRYQETQYF
TRBJ1-1,TRBV7-3,NA,TRBD1,TGTGCCAGCAGCTTAAAGAGACAGGGAAGGAACACTGAAGCTTTCTTT,CASSLKRQGRNTEAFF
TRBJ2-7,TRBV28,NA,NA,TGTGCCAGCAGTTTAGAGAGGGGGGGCTCCTACGAGCAGTACTTC,CASSLERGGSYEQYF
TRBJ2-2,TRBV27,once,NA,TGTGCCAGCAGCCCGCAGGGGGGCGCTTGGGACACCGGGGAGCTGTTTTTT,CASSPQGGAWDTGELFF
TRBJ2-1,TRBV4-2,NA,TRBD2,TGTGCCAGCAGCCACGGACTAGCGGGAGAAATCAATGAGCAGTTCTTC,CASSHGLAGEINEQFF
TRBJ2-3,TRBV4-3,NA,TRBD2,TGCGCCAGCAGCTCCGCCATCAGGGCTAGCGGGGGGCCAGATACGCAGTATTTT,CASSSAIRASGGPDTQYF